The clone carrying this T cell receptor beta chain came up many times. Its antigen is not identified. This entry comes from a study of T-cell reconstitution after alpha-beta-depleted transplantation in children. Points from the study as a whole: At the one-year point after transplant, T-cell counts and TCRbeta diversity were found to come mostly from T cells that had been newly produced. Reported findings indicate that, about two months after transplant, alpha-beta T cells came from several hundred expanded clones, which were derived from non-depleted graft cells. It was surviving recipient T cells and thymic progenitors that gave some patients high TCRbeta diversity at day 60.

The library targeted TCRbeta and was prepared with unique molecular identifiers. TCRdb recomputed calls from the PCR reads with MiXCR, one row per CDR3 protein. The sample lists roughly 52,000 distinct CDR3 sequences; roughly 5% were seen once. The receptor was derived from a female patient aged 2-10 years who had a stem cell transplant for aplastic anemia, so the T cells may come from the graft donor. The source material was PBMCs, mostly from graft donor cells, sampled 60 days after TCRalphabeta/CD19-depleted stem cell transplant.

In DNA form, the CDR3 reads TGCAGTGCTGACAGGGCACTATGGGATGAGCAGTTCTTC. Protein product: CSADRALWDEQFF. The chain combines TRBV20-1 with TRBJ2-1, with 7 bases lining up with TRBD1. Germline assignment: CDR1 DFQATT and CDR2 SNEGSKA (reference sequence). J was trimmed by 8 bases and V by 5 bases; bases with no gene match: 9. There are 13 residues in the CDR3.